This TCR beta chain is from a study of blood T cell repertoires in COVID-19. The wider study: Sample material is recorded as cDNA or gDNA derived from T cells, B-cell-depleted T cells, or PBMCs.

Participants came from fewer than 25 US areas, aged about 18 to 89 years. The study assigned cohorts using participant-reported clinical history. This clone showed up just a few times. As originally analysed: The authors estimated nucleated cell counts from reference gene primer amplification. The repertoire was sequenced with immunoSEQ multiplex PCR; TCRdb's copy has only in-frame clones and lacks some. Clone size and V and J calls were adopted from that table, with D and trimming inferred from the DNA. In the table there are 250,000 to 350,000 clones, approximately 83% of which are singletons. The CDR3 has 17 residues. Germline values: CDR1 SGHDN, CDR2 FVKESK. V shed 0 bases, J shed 4 bases, and the junction held 8 bases outside the gene matches.

Sequenced sample: PBMCs or T cells enriched from blood (not recorded which). The sequence came from a woman aged 25 to 39 who had recovered from COVID-19. The genes are TRBV14 and TRBJ1-3; TRBD1 matches 8 bases. As DNA, the CDR3 is TGTGCCAGCAGCCAAGATCCATGGACAGGGCCGGGAAACACCATATATTTT. Translating gives CASSQDPWTGPGNTIYF. The full variable domain, completed using reference TRBV14 and TRBJ1-3, is EAGVTQFPSHSVIEKGQTVTLRCDPISGHDNLYWYRRVMGKEIKFLLHFVKESKQDESGMPNNRFLAERTGGTYSTLKVQPAELEDSGVYFCASSQDPWTGPGNTIYFGEGSWLTVV.